This TCR beta chain was sequenced for a study of blood T cell repertoires in COVID-19. CDR1 is MDHEN, CDR2 SYDVKM, per germline. The CDR3 spans 13 residues. V gave up 5 bases and J gave up 6 bases; unmatched junction bases: 6. Some clones are missing from TCRdb's copy, which holds only in-frame ones; the method was immunoSEQ multiplex PCR. Here the sample spans more than 250,000 clones, 75% to 90% being singletons. The sequenced sample consisted of peripheral blood. This TCR was recovered from a man aged 55 to 70 who had recovered from COVID-19. The chain is built from TRBV28 and TRBJ2-7, with 8 nucleotides matching TRBD1. As DNA, the CDR3 is TGTGCCAGCAGTCCCCGACAGGGGCGCGAGCAGTACTTC. Protein product: CASSPRQGREQYF. Drawing the rest from reference TRBV28 and TRBJ2-7, the complete variable domain is DVKVTQSSRYLVKRTGEKVFLECVQDMDHENMFWYRQDPGLGLRLIYFSYDVKMKEKGDIPEGYSVSREKKERFSLILESASTNQTSMYLCASSPRQGREQYFGPGTRLTVT.